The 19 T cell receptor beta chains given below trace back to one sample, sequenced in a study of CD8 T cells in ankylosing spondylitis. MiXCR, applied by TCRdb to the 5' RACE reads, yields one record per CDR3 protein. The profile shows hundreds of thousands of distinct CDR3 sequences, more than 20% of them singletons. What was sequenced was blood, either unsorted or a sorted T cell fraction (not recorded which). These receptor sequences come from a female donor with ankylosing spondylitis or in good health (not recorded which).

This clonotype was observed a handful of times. CDR3 nucleotides: TGCAGTGCTAGAGATGAGTGGACAAGCTCCTACAATGAGCAGTTCTTC. As protein: CSARDEWTSSYNEQFF. The chain joins TRBV20-1 to TRBJ2-1; tentatively, D is TRBD1 (5 bases). Germline-derived CDR1 and CDR2 are DFQATT and SNEGSKA (reference sequence). CDR3 size: 16 residues. Trimming removed 0 bases at V and 0 bases at J, with 12 bases between.

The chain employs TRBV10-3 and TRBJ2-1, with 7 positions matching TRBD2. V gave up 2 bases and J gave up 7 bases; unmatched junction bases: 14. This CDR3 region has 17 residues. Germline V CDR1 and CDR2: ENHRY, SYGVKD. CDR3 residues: CAISERAIGGSLNEQFF. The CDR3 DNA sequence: TGTGCCATCAGTGAGAGAGCCATCGGCGGGAGTTTAAATGAGCAGTTCTTC.

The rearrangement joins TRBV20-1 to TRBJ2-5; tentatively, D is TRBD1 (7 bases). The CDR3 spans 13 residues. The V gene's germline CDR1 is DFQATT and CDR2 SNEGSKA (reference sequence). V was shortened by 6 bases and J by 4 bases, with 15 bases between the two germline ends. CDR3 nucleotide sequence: TGCAGTGCAGGCGGGACAGCCCGAGAGACCCAGTACTTC. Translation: CSAGGTARETQYF.

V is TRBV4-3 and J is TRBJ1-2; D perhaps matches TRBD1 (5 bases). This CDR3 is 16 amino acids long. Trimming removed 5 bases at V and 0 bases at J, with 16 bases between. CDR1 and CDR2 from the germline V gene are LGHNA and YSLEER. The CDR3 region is CASSSAGRAANYGYTF. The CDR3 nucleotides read TGCGCCAGCAGCTCCGCGGGACGGGCAGCTAACTATGGCTACACCTTC.

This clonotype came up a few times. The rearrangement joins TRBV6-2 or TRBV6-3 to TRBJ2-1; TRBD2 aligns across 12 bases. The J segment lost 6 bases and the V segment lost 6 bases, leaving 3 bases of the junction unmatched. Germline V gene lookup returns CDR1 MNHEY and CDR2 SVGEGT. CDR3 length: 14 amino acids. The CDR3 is CASRLAGGPNEQFF. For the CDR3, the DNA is TGTGCCAGCAGGCTAGCGGGAGGGCCCAATGAGCAGTTCTTC.

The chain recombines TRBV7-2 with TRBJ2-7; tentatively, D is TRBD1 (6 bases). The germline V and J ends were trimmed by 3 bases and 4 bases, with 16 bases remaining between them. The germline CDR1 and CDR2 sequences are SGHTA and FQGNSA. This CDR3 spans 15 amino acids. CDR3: CASSLSFGQTYEQYF. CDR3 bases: TGTGCCAGCAGCTTGTCATTCGGACAGACTTACGAGCAGTACTTC.

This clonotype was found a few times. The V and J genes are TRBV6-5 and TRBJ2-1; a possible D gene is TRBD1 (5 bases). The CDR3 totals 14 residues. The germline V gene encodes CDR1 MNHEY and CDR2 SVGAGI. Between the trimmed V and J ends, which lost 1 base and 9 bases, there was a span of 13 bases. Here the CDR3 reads CASSYYQSGAEQFF. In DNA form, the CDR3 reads TGTGCCAGCAGTTACTATCAAAGTGGGGCTGAGCAGTTCTTC.

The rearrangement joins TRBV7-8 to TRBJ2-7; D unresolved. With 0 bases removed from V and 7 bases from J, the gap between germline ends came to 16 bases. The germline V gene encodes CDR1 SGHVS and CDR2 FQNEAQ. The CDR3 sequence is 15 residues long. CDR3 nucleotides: TGTGCCAGCAGCTTAGCGCCTTGGGTCTTACGGGAGCAGTACTTC. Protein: CASSLAPWVLREQYF.

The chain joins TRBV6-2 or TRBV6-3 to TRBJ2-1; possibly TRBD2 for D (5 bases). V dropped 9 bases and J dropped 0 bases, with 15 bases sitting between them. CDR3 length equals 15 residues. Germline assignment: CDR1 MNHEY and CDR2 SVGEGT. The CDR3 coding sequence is TGTGCCAGTGACCGTGGCGGGCTCTCCTACAATGAGCAGTTCTTC. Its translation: CASDRGGLSYNEQFF.

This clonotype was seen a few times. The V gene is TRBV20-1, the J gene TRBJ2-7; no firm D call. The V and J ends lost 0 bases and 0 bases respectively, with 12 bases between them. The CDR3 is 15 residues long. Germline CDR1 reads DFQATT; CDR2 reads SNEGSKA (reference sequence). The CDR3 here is CSARDPTRPSYEQYF. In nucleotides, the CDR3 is TGCAGTGCTAGAGACCCCACCCGTCCCTCCTACGAGCAGTACTTC.

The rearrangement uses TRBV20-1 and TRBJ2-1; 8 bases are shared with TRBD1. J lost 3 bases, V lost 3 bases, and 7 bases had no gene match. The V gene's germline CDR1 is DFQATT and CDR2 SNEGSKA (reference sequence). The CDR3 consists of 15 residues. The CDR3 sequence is CSASPGQGYYNEQFF. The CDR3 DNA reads TGCAGTGCTAGCCCTGGACAGGGATACTACAATGAGCAGTTCTTC.

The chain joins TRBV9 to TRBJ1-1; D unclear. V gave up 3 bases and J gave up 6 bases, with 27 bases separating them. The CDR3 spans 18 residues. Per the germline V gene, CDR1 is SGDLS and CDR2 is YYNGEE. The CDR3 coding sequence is TGTGCCAGCAGCGCTGGGGAGGGTCCCTTAAGCTTTGGCGCTGAAGCTTTCTTT. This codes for CASSAGEGPLSFGAEAFF.

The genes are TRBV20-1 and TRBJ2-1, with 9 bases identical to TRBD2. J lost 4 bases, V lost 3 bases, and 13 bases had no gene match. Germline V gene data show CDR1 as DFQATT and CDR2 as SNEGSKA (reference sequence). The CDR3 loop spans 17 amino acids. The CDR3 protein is CSARTPSGMVAYNEQFF. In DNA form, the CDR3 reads TGCAGTGCTAGGACCCCTAGCGGGATGGTGGCTTACAATGAGCAGTTCTTC.

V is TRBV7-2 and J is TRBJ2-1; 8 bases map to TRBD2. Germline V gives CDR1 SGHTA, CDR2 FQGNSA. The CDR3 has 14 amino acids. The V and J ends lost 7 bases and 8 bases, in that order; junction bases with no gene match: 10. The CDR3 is CASTGAGEGYEQFF. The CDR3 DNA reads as TGTGCCAGCACCGGAGCGGGAGAAGGGTATGAGCAGTTCTTC. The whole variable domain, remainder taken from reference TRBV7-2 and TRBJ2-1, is GAGVSQSPSNKVTEKGKDVELRCDPISGHTALYWYRQSLGQGLEFLIYFQGNSAPDKSGLPSDRFSAERTGGSVSTLTIQRTQQEDSAVYLCASTGAGEGYEQFFGPGTRLTVL.

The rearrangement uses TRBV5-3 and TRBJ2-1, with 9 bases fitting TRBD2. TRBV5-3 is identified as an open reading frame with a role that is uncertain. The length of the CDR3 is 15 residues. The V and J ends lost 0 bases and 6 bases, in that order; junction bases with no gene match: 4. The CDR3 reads CARSLVGTSSNEQFF. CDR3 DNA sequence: TGTGCCAGAAGCTTGGTGGGGACTAGCAGCAATGAGCAGTTCTTC.

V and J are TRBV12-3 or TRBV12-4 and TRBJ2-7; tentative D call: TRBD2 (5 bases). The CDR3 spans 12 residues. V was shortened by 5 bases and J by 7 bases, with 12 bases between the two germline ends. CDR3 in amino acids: CASSADWPEQYF. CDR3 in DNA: TGTGCCAGCAGTGCGGACTGGCCGGAGCAGTACTTC.

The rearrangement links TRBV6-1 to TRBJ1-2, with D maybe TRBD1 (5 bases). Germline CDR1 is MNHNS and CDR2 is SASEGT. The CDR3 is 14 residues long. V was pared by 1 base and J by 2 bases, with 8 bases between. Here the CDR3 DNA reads TGTGCCAGCAGTGAAGAACAGGTCAACTATGGCTACACCTTC. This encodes CASSEEQVNYGYTF.

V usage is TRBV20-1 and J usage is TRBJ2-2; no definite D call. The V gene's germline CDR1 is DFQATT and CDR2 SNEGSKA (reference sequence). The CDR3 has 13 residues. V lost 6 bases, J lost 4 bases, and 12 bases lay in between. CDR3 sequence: CSAPEPVTGELFF. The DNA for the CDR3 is TGCAGTGCCCCTGAGCCTGTCACCGGGGAGCTGTTTTTT.

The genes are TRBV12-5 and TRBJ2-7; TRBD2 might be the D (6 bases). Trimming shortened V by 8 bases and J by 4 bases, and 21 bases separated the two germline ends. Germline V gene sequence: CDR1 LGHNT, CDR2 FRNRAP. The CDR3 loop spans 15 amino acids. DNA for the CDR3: TGTGCTAGTCTAGTGGAGGGACCGACGATTTACGAGCAGTACTTC. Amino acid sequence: CASLVEGPTIYEQYF.